This is a list of T cell receptor beta chains from one sample in a study of monozygotic twins with inflammatory bowel disease. TCRdb derives one entry per CDR3 protein from the 5' RACE reads, leaving out DNA. Reported are about 160,000 distinct CDR3 sequences; the ten largest clones contain roughly 7%. What was sequenced was blood. Every receptor here comes from a human donor with ulcerative colitis or Crohn's disease, or a healthy co-twin of an affected twin (not recorded which). Each CDR3 is given with its conserved first and last residue.

v_gene: TRBV11-2
j_gene: TRBJ2-7
CDR3aa: CASSLGGVTGGWYEQYF

v_gene: TRBV5-1
j_gene: TRBJ1-4
CDR3aa: CASSFDRGSNEKLFF

v_gene: TRBV20-1
j_gene: TRBJ1-6
CDR3aa: CSANRGRGLSNSPLHF

v_gene: TRBV6-1
j_gene: TRBJ2-1
CDR3aa: CASSPTSGVEGYNEQFF

v_gene: TRBV7-9
j_gene: TRBJ2-1
CDR3aa: CASRPTSADEQFF

v_gene: TRBV20-1
j_gene: TRBJ2-3
CDR3aa: CSASRAVGTDTQYF

v_gene: TRBV27
j_gene: TRBJ1-1
CDR3aa: CASSFHRGVDTEAFF

v_gene: TRBV5-1
j_gene: TRBJ2-3
CDR3aa: CASSLAGAGMGTQYF

v_gene: TRBV20-1
j_gene: TRBJ1-4
CDR3aa: CSAFSPNRGGAVEKLFF

v_gene: TRBV12-3/TRBV12-4
j_gene: TRBJ2-7
CDR3aa: CASSLQGAWEQYF

v_gene: TRBV7-9
j_gene: TRBJ1-6
CDR3aa: CASSPFGQGKNSPLHF

v_gene: TRBV5-6
j_gene: TRBJ1-5
CDR3aa: CASSFQGAQPQHF

v_gene: TRBV5-6
j_gene: TRBJ1-2
CDR3aa: CASSLAGGRNGYTF

v_gene: TRBV29-1
j_gene: TRBJ2-1
CDR3aa: CSVGPGTYNEQFF

v_gene: TRBV6-5
j_gene: TRBJ1-2
CDR3aa: CASSYGPRDSQGYGYTF

v_gene: TRBV5-6
j_gene: TRBJ1-2
CDR3aa: CASSLQGNDGYTF

v_gene: TRBV5-1
j_gene: TRBJ2-3
CDR3aa: CASSLPGTSGGGDTQYF

v_gene: TRBV11-2
j_gene: TRBJ2-1
CDR3aa: CASSSTRGGMQFF

v_gene: TRBV6-1
j_gene: TRBJ1-5
CDR3aa: CASSASGGPQPQHF

v_gene: TRBV5-1
j_gene: TRBJ2-5
CDR3aa: CASSNGQGGQETQYF

v_gene: TRBV7-2
j_gene: TRBJ2-3
CDR3aa: CASSLGGGGRGDTQYF

v_gene: TRBV19
j_gene: TRBJ2-2
CDR3aa: CASSIGPGLGELFF

v_gene: TRBV7-2
j_gene: TRBJ2-7
CDR3aa: CASSLGPTSSHEQCF

v_gene: TRBV15
j_gene: TRBJ2-7
CDR3aa: CATSRGIPYEQYF